This T cell receptor (beta chain) is from a study of blood T cell repertoires in COVID-19. Study-level background: Samples of COVID-19 (acute and convalescent) were obtained from the United States, Italy and Spain. T cells, B-cell-depleted T cells, or PBMCs provided the cDNA or gDNA that served as material.

Seattle's enrolled individuals joined amid active infection and were then monitored longitudinally. Per the original data handling: Estimates of nucleated cell counts were drawn from the amplification of reference gene primers. Clones were sequenced by immunoSEQ multiplex PCR, and TCRdb holds only the in-frame ones, with some missing. V and J calls and clone size are given by that table; D and trimming were obtained from the DNA. The table lists roughly 320,000 clones, 85% to 90% of them singletons. The CDR3 loop spans 13 amino acids. Germline-derived CDR1 and CDR2 are ENHRY and SYGVKD. The ends lost 7 bases at V and 6 bases at J; junction bases unmatched: 5.

The receptor's source is a woman aged 45 to 65 with COVID-19, enrolled during active disease. The material sequenced was peripheral blood. The V and J genes are TRBV10-3 and TRBJ2-7, with 11 bases lining up with TRBD2. CDR3 coding DNA: TGTGCCATCAAGGGACTAGCGGATCTCGAGCAGTACTTC. Protein: CAIKGLADLEQYF.